Shown below are 10 T cell receptor beta chains from a single sample sequenced in a study of radiotherapy plus CTLA-4 blockade in lung cancer. Measured with immunoSEQ multiplex PCR; TCRdb has only the in-frame clones, and not every one. The profile shows 62,000 or so clones, 70% to 80% of them singletons. The material was peripheral blood, obtained from a patient treated with radiotherapy plus ipilimumab. These receptors all come from a human donor with non-small cell lung cancer who had a complete response to radiotherapy plus ipilimumab.

The sample holds a few counts of this clone. J is TRBJ1-3 and V is TRBV19; D uncertain. The germline gives CDR1 LNHDA, CDR2 SQIVND (reference sequence). This CDR3 has 15 residues. V lost 3 bases and J lost 2, with 11 bases in between. CDR3 nucleotides: TGTGCCAGTAGTATCCTTGGGGTAGCTGGAAACACCATATATTTT. Translation: CASSILGVAGNTIYF. The full variable domain, completed using reference TRBV19 and TRBJ1-3, is DGGITQSPKYLFRKEGQNVTLSCEQNLNHDAMYWYRQDPGQGLRLIYYSQIVNDFQKGDIAEGYSVSREKKESFPLTVTSAQKNPTAFYLCASSILGVAGNTIYFGEGSWLTVV.

The chain employs TRBV7-2 and TRBJ2-3; D might be TRBD2 (5 bases). Germline CDR1 and CDR2: SGHTA and FQGNSA. Trimming removed 1 base from V and 4 bases from J, with 9 bases in between. The CDR3 contains 14 residues. The CDR3 coding sequence is TGTGCCAGCAGCTTAGAACTAGGAGCAGATACGCAGTATTTT. The encoded protein is CASSLELGADTQYF.

The chain joins TRBV11-3 to TRBJ1-1; D is unresolved. Germline V gene data show CDR1 as SGHNT and CDR2 as YENEEA. This CDR3 spans 17 amino acids. Trimming stripped 0 bases from V and 4 bases from J, with 18 bases between. This chain's CDR3 is CASSLDKWASKGTEAFF. The CDR3 DNA sequence: TGTGCCAGCAGCTTAGACAAGTGGGCGTCGAAGGGCACTGAAGCTTTCTTT.

The CDR3 protein is CASTSGQVHYEQYV. CDR3 DNA sequence: TGTGCCAGCACCTCGGGACAGGTACACTACGAGCAGTACGTC. The V and J genes are TRBV28 and TRBJ2-7; 8 bases line up with TRBD1. CDR1 and CDR2 from the germline V gene are MDHEN and SYDVKM. Trimming at V came to 7 bases and at J to 3 bases, leaving 8 bases not matched to a gene. This CDR3 region has 14 residues.

V is TRBV7-8 and J is TRBJ2-1; TRBD2 agrees at 11 bases. Germline V gives CDR1 SGHVS, CDR2 FQNEAQ. After removal of 1 base from V and 7 bases from J, the junction contained 6 bases not matched to a gene. This CDR3 is built from 16 residues. The DNA of the CDR3 is TGTGCCAGCAGCTTAGGCCTAGCGGGAGGAGGGAATGAGCAGTTCTTC. Translating it yields CASSLGLAGGGNEQFF.

This clone has a handful of counts. The rearrangement uses TRBV19 and TRBJ1-1; a possible D gene is TRBD1 (5 bases). Trimming cost V 3 bases and J 4 bases, with 12 bases left between them. CDR1 LNHDA and CDR2 SQIVND come from the germline V gene (reference sequence). The CDR3 extends over 14 amino acids. DNA of the CDR3: TGTGCCAGTAGTATCGAGGGGCGGGCCACTGAAGCTTTCTTT. Translated: CASSIEGRATEAFF.

The V gene is TRBV5-4, the J gene TRBJ2-3; 8 positions agree with TRBD2. Germline V CDR1 and CDR2: SGHNT, YYREEE (reference sequence). The CDR3 loop spans 15 amino acids. The junction had 4 bases not matched to a gene; V was cut back by 0 bases and J by 4 bases. The CDR3 DNA sequence: TGTGCCAGCAGCTTGGGAGCGGGGGTTGCAGATACGCAGTATTTT. The encoded protein is CASSLGAGVADTQYF.

The rearrangement links TRBV10-3 to TRBJ1-2, with 9 nucleotides matching TRBD1. From germline, CDR1 is ENHRY and CDR2 SYGVKD. V trimming: 5 bases; J trimming: 7 bases; junction bases outside the gene matches: 17. The CDR3 is made up of 17 amino acids. CDR3 sequence (DNA): TGTGCCATCAGTCACCGGGACAGGGACCCTACGGGGAGTGGCTACACCTTC. Encoded protein: CAISHRDRDPTGSGYTF.

The chain links TRBV30 to TRBJ1-2, with a weak D call TRBD1 (5 bases). With 2 bases removed from V and 4 bases from J, the gap between germline ends came to 17 bases. This CDR3 is built from 15 residues. Germline V gene lookup returns CDR1 GTSNPN and CDR2 SVGIG (reference sequence). CDR3 protein: CAWSNRGGGFYGYTF. In DNA, the CDR3 is TGTGCCTGGAGTAACCGGGGCGGGGGATTCTATGGCTACACCTTC.

This clone was seen only once. This chain joins TRBV5-1 and TRBJ1-1, with a tentative D call TRBD1 (5 bases). Trimming pared 3 bases from V and 4 bases from J, leaving 13 bases between. In germline, CDR1 is SGHRS, CDR2 YFSETQ. This CDR3 contains 14 residues. The CDR3 spells CASSYGSGGTEAFF. Here the CDR3 DNA reads TGCGCCAGCAGCTACGGATCGGGGGGCACTGAAGCTTTCTTT.